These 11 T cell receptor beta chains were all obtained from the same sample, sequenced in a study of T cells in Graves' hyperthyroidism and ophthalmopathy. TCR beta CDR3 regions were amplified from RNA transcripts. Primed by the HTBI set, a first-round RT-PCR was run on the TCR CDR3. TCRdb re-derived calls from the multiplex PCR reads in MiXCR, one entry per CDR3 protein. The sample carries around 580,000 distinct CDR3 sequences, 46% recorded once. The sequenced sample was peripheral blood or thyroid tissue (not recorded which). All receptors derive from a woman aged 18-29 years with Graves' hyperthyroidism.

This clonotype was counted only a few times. CDR3 DNA sequence: TGTGCCAGCAGGAGATATTACAGGGGAGGGGAGACCCAGTACTTC. Its protein product is CASRRYYRGGETQYF. The chain recombines TRBV6-5 with TRBJ2-5; D is tentatively TRBD1 or TRBD2 (7 bases each). CDR3 size: 15 residues. Trimming removed 6 bases at V and 5 bases at J, with 19 bases between. Germline CDR1 reads MNHEY; CDR2 reads SVGAGI.

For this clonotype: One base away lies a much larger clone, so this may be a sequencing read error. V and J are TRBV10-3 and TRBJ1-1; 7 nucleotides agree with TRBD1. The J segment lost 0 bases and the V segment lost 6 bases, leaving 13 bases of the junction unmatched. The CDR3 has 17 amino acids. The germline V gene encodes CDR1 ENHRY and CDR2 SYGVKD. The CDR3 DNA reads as TGTGCCATCAGGCCTCTTGGAGGGGGCGACATGAACACTGAAGCTTTCTTT. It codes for CAIRPLGGGDMNTEAFF.

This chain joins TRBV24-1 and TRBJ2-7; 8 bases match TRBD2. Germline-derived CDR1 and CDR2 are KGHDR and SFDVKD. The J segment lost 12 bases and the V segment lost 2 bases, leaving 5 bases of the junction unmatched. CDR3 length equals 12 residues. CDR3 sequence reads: CATSDYGTRMYF. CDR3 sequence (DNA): TGTGCCACCAGTGATTACGGGACTAGGATGTACTTC.

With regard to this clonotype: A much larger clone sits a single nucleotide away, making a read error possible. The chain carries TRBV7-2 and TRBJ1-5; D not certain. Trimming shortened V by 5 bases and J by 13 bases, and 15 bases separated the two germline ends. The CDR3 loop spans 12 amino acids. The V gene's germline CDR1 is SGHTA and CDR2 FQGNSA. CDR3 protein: CASSPPGDTQHF. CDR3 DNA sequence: TGTGCCAGCAGCCCACCAGGAGATACGCAGCATTTT.

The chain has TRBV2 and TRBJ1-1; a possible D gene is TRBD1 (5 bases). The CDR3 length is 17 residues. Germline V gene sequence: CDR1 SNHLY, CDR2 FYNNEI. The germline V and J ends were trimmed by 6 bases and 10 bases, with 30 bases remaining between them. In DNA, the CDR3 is TGTGCCAGCAGGTTATTGGAAAGCCAAGGAGGCTTTAGGGGAGCTTTCTTT. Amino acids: CASRLLESQGGFRGAFF.

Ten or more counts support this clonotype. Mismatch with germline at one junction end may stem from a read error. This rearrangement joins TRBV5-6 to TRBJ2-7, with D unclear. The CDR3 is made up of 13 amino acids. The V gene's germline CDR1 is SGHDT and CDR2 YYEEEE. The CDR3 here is CASSFSRRERGFF. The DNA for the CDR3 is TGTGCCAGCAGCTTCTCCCGACGTGAGCGTGGGTTCTTC.

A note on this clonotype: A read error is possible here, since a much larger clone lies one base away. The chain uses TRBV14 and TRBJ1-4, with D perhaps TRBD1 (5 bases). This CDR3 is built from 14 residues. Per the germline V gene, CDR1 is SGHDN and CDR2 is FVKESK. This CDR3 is CASGQEGRNEKLFF. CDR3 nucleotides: TGTGCCAGCGGCCAAGAGGGGAGGAATGAAAAACTGTTTTTT.

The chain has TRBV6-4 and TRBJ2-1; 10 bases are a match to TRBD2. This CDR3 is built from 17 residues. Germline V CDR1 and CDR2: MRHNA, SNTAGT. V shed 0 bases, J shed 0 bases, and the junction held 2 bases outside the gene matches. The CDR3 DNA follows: TGTGCCAGCAGTGACTCTGCTAGCGGGAGCTCCTACAATGAGCAGTTCTTC. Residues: CASSDSASGSSYNEQFF.

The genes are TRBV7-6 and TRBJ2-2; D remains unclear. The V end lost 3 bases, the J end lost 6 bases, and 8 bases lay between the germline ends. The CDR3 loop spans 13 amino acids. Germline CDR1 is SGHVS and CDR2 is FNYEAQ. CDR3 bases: TGTGCCAGCAGCTTGGTTCCCGCCGGGGAGCTGTTTTTT. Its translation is CASSLVPAGELFF. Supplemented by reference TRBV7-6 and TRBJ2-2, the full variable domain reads GAGVSQSPRYKVTKRGQDVALRCDPISGHVSLYWYRQALGQGPEFLTYFNYEAQQDKSGLPNDRFSAERPEGSISTLTIQRTEQRDSAMYRCASSLVPAGELFFGEGSRLTVL.

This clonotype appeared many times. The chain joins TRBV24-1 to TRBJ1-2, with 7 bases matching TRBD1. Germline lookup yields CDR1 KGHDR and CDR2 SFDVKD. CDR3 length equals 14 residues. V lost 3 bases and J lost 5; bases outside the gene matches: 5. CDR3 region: CATSDPDRVYGYTF. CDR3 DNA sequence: TGTGCCACCAGTGATCCCGACAGGGTGTATGGCTACACCTTC.

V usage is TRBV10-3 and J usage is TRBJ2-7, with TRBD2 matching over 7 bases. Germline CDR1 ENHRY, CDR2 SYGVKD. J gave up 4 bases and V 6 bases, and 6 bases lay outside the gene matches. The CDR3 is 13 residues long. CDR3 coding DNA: TGTGCCATCAGCAGCGGGATTGAATACGAGCAGTACTTC. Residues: CAISSGIEYEQYF.